What follows are 10 T cell receptor beta chains derived from one specimen sequenced in a study of T-cell reconstitution after alpha-beta-depleted transplantation in children. Unique molecular identifiers were incorporated during preparation of the TCRbeta library. TCRdb re-called the PCR reads through MiXCR, storing one row per CDR3 protein. Here the sample spans under 350,000 distinct CDR3 sequences, 9.9% being singletons. This specimen was PBMCs from the stem cell graft donor, taken from the stem cell graft. Receptors were obtained from a human donor who donated a stem cell graft to a child with SCID.

The V gene is TRBV20-1, the J gene TRBJ2-7, with TRBD2 matching 7 bases. Germline V lookup: CDR1 DFQATT, CDR2 SNEGSKA (reference sequence). The V segment lost 0 bases and the J segment 7 bases; nucleotides outside the gene matches: 3. This CDR3 comprises 12 residues. The CDR3 reads CSARDDGREQYF. The CDR3 DNA follows: TGCAGTGCTAGAGATGACGGGAGGGAGCAGTACTTC.

Many counts were recorded for this clonotype. V is TRBV4-1 and J is TRBJ2-7, with 7 nucleotides matching TRBD2. The CDR3 is 14 residues long. The germline gives CDR1 MGHRA, CDR2 YSYEKL. V shed 5 bases, J shed 4 bases, and the junction held 8 bases outside the gene matches. The CDR3 loop reads CASSVVGSGYEQYF. The CDR3 region has the DNA TGCGCCAGCAGCGTAGTCGGTAGCGGGTACGAGCAGTACTTC.

This sequence joins TRBV7-9 and TRBJ2-7; 11 positions agree with TRBD1. With 2 bases clipped from V and 3 bases from J, the junction kept 3 bases outside the gene matches. Looked up from germline, CDR1 is SEHNR and CDR2 is FQNEAQ (reference sequence). The CDR3 covers 15 residues. The CDR3 DNA is TGTGCCAGCAGCTTATCCGGGACAGGGGGCTACGAGCAGTACTTC. It yields the protein CASSLSGTGGYEQYF.

The chain is built from TRBV4-1 and TRBJ1-5; D gene ambiguous. Germline V CDR1 and CDR2: MGHRA, YSYEKL. V was shortened by 5 bases and J by 3 bases, with 8 bases between the two germline ends. The CDR3 totals 13 residues. CDR3 coding DNA: TGCGCCAGCAGCGTGGTCCTCAATCAGCCCCAGCATTTT. This gives the protein CASSVVLNQPQHF.

This clonotype has at least ten counts. The CDR3 nucleotides are TGTGCCACCCAGGGAACATCCTACAATGAGCAGTTCTTC. Amino acid sequence: CATQGTSYNEQFF. The chain joins TRBV7-9 to TRBJ2-1, with D tentatively TRBD1 (5 bases). Trimming shortened V by 10 bases and J by 1 base, and 11 bases separated the two germline ends. The CDR3 covers 13 residues. The germline CDR1 and CDR2 sequences are SEHNR and FQNEAQ (reference sequence).

This clonotype has a handful of counts. The chain joins TRBV18 to TRBJ1-5; D gene uncertain. The CDR3 extends over 15 amino acids. Germline CDR1 and CDR2: KGHSH and LQKENI. V was shortened by 3 bases and J by 0 bases, with 9 bases between the two germline ends. CDR3 region: CASSPQEFSNQPQHF. The CDR3 DNA sequence: TGTGCCAGCTCACCTCAGGAATTTAGCAATCAGCCCCAGCATTTT.

This chain links TRBV27 with TRBJ2-3; TRBD2 aligns across 8 bases. V lost 10 bases, J lost 4 bases, and 16 bases stayed unmatched. The CDR3 length is 16 residues. The germline gives CDR1 MNHEY, CDR2 SMNVEV (reference sequence). The CDR3 reads CATSLLGGTRSDTQYF. The CDR3 DNA follows: TGTGCCACCTCACTTTTAGGTGGGACTAGGTCAGATACGCAGTATTTT.

This clonotype was seen only a few times. The chain couples TRBV4-1 to TRBJ2-1; 13 bases are a match to TRBD2. Germline assignment: CDR1 MGHRA and CDR2 YSYEKL. Trimming cost V 1 base and J 7 bases; bases outside gene matches: 13. The CDR3 is made up of 19 amino acids. CDR3 DNA sequence: TGCGCCAGCAGCCAAGTACTAGCGGGGGGGTATTTCAGGGGAAATGAGCAGTTCTTC. Translating it yields CASSQVLAGGYFRGNEQFF.

V is TRBV2 and J is TRBJ2-7, with 11 nucleotides matching TRBD2. The CDR3 has 14 residues. The J segment lost 4 bases and the V segment lost 10 bases, leaving 9 bases of the junction unmatched. Germline values: CDR1 SNHLY, CDR2 FYNNEI. The CDR3 here is CATTPTSGGYEQYF. The CDR3 DNA sequence: TGTGCCACCACCCCCACTAGCGGGGGTTACGAGCAGTACTTC. The full variable domain, with the rest looked up from reference TRBV2 and TRBJ2-7, is EPEVTQTPSHQVTQMGQEVILRCVPISNHLYFYWYRQILGQKVEFLVSFYNNEISEKSEIFDDQFSVERPDGSNFTLKIRSTKLEDSAMYFCATTPTSGGYEQYFGPGTRLTVT.

This clonotype showed up just a few times. This chain uses TRBV7-9 with TRBJ1-6, with no clear D. V dropped 1 base and J dropped 9 bases, with 7 bases sitting between them. The CDR3 has 13 amino acids. The germline V gene has CDR1 SEHNR and CDR2 FQNEAQ (reference sequence). CDR3 amino acids: CASSLDVLSPLHF. The CDR3 DNA sequence: TGTGCCAGCAGCTTAGACGTCCTTTCACCCCTCCACTTT.